Each of the 9 T cell receptor beta chains below was sequenced from the same sample in a study of tumor and adjacent non-tumor tissue in lung cancer. This sample's RNA came from whole unsorted tissue. A modified ARM-PCR protocol with three rounds of nested PCR amplified TCRbeta. From the multiplex PCR reads, TCRdb called clonotypes with MiXCR, one entry per CDR3 protein. Found here are 69,000 or so distinct CDR3 sequences, around three quarters of them singletons; the top ten hold about 28%. Source material: lung tumor tissue. The receptors originated from a man in his sixties with non-small cell lung cancer.

V and J are TRBV5-6 and TRBJ1-6, with TRBD1 matching over 8 bases. The CDR3 is 15 amino acids. Germline V gene lookup returns CDR1 SGHDT and CDR2 YYEEEE. J lost 10 bases, V lost 1 base, and 7 bases had no gene match. CDR3 sequence (DNA): TGTGCCAGCAGCTTGAGACAGGGGTATGGATCACCCCTCCACTTT. Translation gives CASSLRQGYGSPLHF.

This clonotype was seen only once. The final CDR3 position lacks the conserved phenylalanine or tryptophan, pointing to a likely read error. The chain couples TRBV20-1 to TRBJ2-7; 11 nucleotides agree with TRBD2. Germline assignment: CDR1 DFQATT and CDR2 SNEGSKA (reference sequence). The length of the CDR3 is 15 residues. The J segment lost 7 bases and the V segment lost 2 bases, leaving 10 bases of the junction unmatched. CDR3 residues: CSARKGLAGGREQYL. In nucleotides, the CDR3 is TGCAGTGCTAGAAAAGGGCTAGCGGGAGGACGGGAGCAGTACCTC.

For this clonotype: Being one base from a much bigger clone, this may be a read error. The chain recombines TRBV10-3 with TRBJ1-3; TRBD1 might be the D (5 bases). Germline V gene lookup returns CDR1 ENHRY and CDR2 SYGVKD. There are 16 residues in the CDR3. CDR3 nucleotides: TGTGCCATCAGGAGAAAAGGAGGGGACTCTGGAAAGACCATATATTTT. It translates to CAIRRKGGDSGKTIYF.

This clonotype occurred a few times. The junction departs from the called germline gene at one end, perhaps through a read error. This chain uses TRBV6-5 with TRBJ2-5; D remains unclear. The V gene's germline CDR1 is MNHEY and CDR2 SVGAGI. The CDR3 is made up of 13 amino acids. CDR3 bases: TGTGACAGCAGGACCTCGCTTGGAGAGAACCAGTACTTC. Translation gives CDSRTSLGENQYF.

The chain carries TRBV29-1 and TRBJ1-3; 7 nucleotides align to TRBD1. J gave up 2 bases and V 8 bases, and 21 bases lay outside the gene matches. From germline, CDR1 is SQVTM and CDR2 ANQGSEA. CDR3 size: 18 residues. The CDR3 DNA reads as TGCAGCAGATCGGCCGGGACAGAAGGCACCTTGGCTGGAAACACCATATATTTT. Translation gives CSRSAGTEGTLAGNTIYF.

This clonotype was counted only a few times. A read error may account for a junction end that differs from germline. The J gene is TRBJ2-2, the V gene TRBV6-2 or TRBV6-3; tentatively, D is TRBD2 (5 bases). Germline lookup yields CDR1 MNHEY and CDR2 SVGEGT. The CDR3 runs 14 residues. The CDR3 here is CTSSYLGSSGELFF. CDR3 in DNA: TGTACCAGTAGTTACTTAGGGTCCTCCGGGGAGTTGTTTTTT.

The V and J genes are TRBV10-3 and TRBJ2-7; TRBD2 matches at 11 bases. Looked up from germline, CDR1 is ENHRY and CDR2 is SYGVKD. V lost 6 bases, J lost 10 bases, and 14 bases stayed unmatched. The CDR3 runs to 15 residues. The CDR3 bases are TGTGCCATCAGCGAAACTAGCGGGAGAAGGTACAAACAGTACTTC. Protein: CAISETSGRRYKQYF.

The genes are TRBV30 and TRBJ1-1, with unresolved D. The CDR3 length is 16 residues. The V and J ends lost 3 bases and 2 bases respectively, with 19 bases between them. Germline loops: CDR1 GTSNPN, CDR2 SVGIG (reference sequence). The CDR3 DNA reads as TGTGCCTGGAGACGCCCAACCCCACGGCTCAACACTGAAGCTTTCTTT. This translates into CAWRRPTPRLNTEAFF. The variable domain in full, with the rest retrieved from reference TRBV30 and TRBJ1-1, is SQTIHQWPATLVQPVGSPLSLECTVEGTSNPNLYWYRQAAGRGLQLLFYSVGIGQISSEVPQNLSASRPQDRQFILSSKKLLLSDSGFYLCAWRRPTPRLNTEAFFGQGTRLTVV.

This rearrangement joins TRBV6-5 to TRBJ2-3; the D gene is possibly TRBD1 (5 bases). The CDR3 is 16 residues long. Germline V gives CDR1 MNHEY, CDR2 SVGAGI. Trimming removed 0 bases from V and 4 bases from J, with 14 bases in between. CDR3 region: CASSYSTPIGADTQYF. The DNA of the CDR3 is TGTGCCAGCAGTTACTCGACTCCCATAGGGGCAGATACGCAGTATTTT.